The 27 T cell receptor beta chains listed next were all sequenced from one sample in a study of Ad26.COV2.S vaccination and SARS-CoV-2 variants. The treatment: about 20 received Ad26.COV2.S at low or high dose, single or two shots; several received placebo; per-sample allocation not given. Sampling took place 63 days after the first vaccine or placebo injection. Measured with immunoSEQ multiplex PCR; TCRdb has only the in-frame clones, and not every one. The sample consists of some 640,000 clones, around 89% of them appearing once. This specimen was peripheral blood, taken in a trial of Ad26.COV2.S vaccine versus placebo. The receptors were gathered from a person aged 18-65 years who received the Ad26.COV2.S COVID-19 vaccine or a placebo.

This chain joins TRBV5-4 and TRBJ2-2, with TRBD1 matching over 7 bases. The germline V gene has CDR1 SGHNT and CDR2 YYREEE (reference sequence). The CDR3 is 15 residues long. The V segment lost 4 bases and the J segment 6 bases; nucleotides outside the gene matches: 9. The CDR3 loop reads CASSPGQPWSGELFF. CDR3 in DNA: TGTGCCAGCAGCCCGGGACAGCCTTGGTCCGGGGAGCTGTTTTTT.

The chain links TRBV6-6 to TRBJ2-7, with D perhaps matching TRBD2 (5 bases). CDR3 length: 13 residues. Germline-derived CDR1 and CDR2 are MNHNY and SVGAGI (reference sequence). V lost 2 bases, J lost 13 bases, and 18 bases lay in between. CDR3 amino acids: CASSYQRYEQVYF. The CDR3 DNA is TGTGCCAGCAGTTACCAGCGGTACGAGCAGGTCTACTTC.

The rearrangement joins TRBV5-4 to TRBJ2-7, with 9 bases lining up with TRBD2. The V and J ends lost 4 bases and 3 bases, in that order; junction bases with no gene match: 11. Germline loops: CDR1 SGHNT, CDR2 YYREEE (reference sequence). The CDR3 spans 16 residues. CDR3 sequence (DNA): TGTGCCAGCAGCGGTAGCGGGAGCAGTCCACTCTACGAGCAGTACTTC. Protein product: CASSGSGSSPLYEQYF.

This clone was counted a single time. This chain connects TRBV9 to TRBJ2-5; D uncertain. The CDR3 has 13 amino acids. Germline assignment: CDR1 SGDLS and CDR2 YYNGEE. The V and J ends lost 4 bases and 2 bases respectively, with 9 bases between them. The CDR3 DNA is TGTGCCAGCAGCCCGATGGTGCAAGAGACCCAGTACTTC. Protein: CASSPMVQETQYF.

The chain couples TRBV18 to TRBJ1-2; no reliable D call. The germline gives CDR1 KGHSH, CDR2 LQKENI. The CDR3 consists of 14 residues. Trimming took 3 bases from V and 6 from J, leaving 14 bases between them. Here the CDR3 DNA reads TGTGCCAGCTCACCGACTCCTGACGTGAATGGCTACACCTTC. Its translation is CASSPTPDVNGYTF.

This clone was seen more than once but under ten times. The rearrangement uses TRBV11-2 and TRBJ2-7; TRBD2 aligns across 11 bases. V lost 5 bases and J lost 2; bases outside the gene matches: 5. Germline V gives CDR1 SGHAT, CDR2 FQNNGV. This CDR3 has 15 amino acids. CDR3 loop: CASSLTSGSPYEQYF. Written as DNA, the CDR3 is TGTGCCAGCAGCCTAACTAGCGGGAGTCCCTACGAGCAGTACTTC.

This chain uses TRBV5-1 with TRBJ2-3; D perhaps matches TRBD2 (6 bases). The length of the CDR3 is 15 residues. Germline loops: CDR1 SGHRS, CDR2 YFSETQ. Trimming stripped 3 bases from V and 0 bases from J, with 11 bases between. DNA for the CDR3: TGCGCCAGCAGCTGGGACTTCTCCAGCACAGATACGCAGTATTTT. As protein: CASSWDFSSTDTQYF.

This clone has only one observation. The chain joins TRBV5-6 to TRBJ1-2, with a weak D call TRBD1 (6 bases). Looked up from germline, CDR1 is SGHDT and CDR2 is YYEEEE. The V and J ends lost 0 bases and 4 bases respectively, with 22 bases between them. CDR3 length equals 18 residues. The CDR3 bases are TGTGCCAGCAGCTTGGGTTGGTCGTCCGGGGGCTCTGGCTATGGCTACACCTTC. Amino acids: CASSLGWSSGGSGYGYTF. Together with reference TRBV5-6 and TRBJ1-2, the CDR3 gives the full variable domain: DAGVTQSPTHLIKTRGQQVTLRCSPKSGHDTVSWYQQALGQGPQFIFQYYEEEERQRGNFPDRFSGHQFPNYSSELNVNALLLGDSALYLCASSLGWSSGGSGYGYTFGSGTRLTVV.

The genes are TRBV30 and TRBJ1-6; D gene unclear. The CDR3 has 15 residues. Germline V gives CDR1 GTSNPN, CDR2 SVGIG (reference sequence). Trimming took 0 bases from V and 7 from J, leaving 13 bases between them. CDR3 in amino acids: CAWSVIAAPNSPLHF. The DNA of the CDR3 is TGTGCCTGGAGTGTAATTGCAGCGCCAAATTCACCCCTCCACTTT.

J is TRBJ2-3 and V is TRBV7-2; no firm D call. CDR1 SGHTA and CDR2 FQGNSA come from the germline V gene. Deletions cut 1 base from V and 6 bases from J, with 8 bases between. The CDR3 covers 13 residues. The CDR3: CASSLGPADTQYF. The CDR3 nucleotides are TGTGCCAGCAGCTTAGGACCCGCCGATACGCAGTATTTT.

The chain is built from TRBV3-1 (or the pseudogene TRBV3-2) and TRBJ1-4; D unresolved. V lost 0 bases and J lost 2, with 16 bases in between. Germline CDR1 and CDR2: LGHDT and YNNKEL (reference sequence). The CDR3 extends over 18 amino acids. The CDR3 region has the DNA TGTGCCAGCAGCCAAGAAAGGCGGCACGGTGCGACTAATGAAAAACTGTTTTTT. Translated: CASSQERRHGATNEKLFF.

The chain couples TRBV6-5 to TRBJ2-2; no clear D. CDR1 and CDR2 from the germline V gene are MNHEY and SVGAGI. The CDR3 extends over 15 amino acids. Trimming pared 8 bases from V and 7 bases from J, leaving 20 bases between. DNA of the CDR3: TGTGCCAGCCACAACGCAATCTATTCTGACGGGGAGCTGTTTTTT. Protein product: CASHNAIYSDGELFF.

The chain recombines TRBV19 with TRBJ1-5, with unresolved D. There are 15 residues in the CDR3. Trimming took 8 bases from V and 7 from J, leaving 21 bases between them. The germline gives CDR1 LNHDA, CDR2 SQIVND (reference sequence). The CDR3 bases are TGTGCCAGTGAGCCGGGGTATGGGTCGGAACAGCCCCAGCATTTT. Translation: CASEPGYGSEQPQHF.

CDR3 in amino acids: CASRWSGRNTIYF. CDR3 nucleotides: TGTGCCAGCAGGTGGTCCGGGCGAAACACCATATATTTT. The chain employs TRBV7-2 and TRBJ1-3; no reliable D call. CDR1 is SGHTA and CDR2 is FQGNSA in the germline V gene. Trimming pared 6 bases from V and 5 bases from J, leaving 11 bases between. CDR3 length equals 13 residues.

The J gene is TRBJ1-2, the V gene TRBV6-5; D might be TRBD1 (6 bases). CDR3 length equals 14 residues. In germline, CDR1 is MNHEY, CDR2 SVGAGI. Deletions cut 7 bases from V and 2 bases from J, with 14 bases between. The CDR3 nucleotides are TGTGCCAGCACCGGAGGGGGAATGAACTATGGCTACACCTTC. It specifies CASTGGGMNYGYTF.

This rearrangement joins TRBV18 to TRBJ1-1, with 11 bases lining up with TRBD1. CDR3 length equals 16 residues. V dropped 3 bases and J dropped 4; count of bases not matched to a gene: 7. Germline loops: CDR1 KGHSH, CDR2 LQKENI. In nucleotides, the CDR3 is TGTGCCAGCTCACCCCAGCCGGGACAGGGGGGCACTGAAGCTTTCTTT. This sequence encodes CASSPQPGQGGTEAFF.

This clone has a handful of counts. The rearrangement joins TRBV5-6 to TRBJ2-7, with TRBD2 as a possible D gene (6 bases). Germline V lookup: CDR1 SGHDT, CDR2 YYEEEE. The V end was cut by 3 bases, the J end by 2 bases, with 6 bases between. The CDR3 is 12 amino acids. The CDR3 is CASSSGAYEQYF. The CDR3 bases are TGTGCCAGCAGCTCGGGGGCCTACGAGCAGTACTTC. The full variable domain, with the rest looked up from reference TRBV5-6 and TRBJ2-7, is DAGVTQSPTHLIKTRGQQVTLRCSPKSGHDTVSWYQQALGQGPQFIFQYYEEEERQRGNFPDRFSGHQFPNYSSELNVNALLLGDSALYLCASSSGAYEQYFGPGTRLTVT.

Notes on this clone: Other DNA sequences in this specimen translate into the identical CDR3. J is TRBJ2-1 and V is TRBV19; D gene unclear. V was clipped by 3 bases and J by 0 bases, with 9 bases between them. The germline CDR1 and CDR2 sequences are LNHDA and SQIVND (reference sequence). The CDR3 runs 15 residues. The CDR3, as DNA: TGTGCCAGTAGTATCCTAGTCAGCTCCTACAATGAGCAGTTCTTC. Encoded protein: CASSILVSSYNEQFF.

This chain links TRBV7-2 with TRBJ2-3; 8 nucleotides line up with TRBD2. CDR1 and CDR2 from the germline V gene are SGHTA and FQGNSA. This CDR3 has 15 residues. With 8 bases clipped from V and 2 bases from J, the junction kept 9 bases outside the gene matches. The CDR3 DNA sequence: TGTGCCAGCCTCGAAGCGGGGGCCTACACAGATACGCAGTATTTT. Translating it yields CASLEAGAYTDTQYF.

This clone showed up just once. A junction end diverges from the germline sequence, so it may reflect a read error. The CDR3 region is CASNLQPYNEQFF. The CDR3 coding sequence is TGTGCCAGCAACTTACAGCCTTACAATGAGCAGTTCTTC. The rearrangement links TRBV7-2 to TRBJ2-1; the D is unclear. From germline, CDR1 is SGHTA and CDR2 FQGNSA. This CDR3 region has 13 residues.

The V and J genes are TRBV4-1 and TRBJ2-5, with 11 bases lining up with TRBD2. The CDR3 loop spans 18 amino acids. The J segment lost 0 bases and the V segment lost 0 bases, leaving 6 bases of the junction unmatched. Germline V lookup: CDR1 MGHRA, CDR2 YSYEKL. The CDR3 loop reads CASSQDPPSGGYQETQYF. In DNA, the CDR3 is TGCGCCAGCAGCCAAGATCCCCCTAGCGGGGGGTACCAAGAGACCCAGTACTTC.

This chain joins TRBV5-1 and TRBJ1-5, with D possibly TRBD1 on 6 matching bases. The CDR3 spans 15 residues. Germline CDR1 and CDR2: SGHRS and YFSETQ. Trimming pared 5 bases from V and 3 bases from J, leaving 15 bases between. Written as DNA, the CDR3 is TGCGCCAGCAGACCGACGCCAGGGGTCAATCAGCCCCAGCATTTT. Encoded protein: CASRPTPGVNQPQHF. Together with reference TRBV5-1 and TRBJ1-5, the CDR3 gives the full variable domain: KAGVTQTPRYLIKTRGQQVTLSCSPISGHRSVSWYQQTPGQGLQFLFEYFSETQRNKGNFPGRFSGRQFSNSRSEMNVSTLELGDSALYLCASRPTPGVNQPQHFGDGTRLSIL.

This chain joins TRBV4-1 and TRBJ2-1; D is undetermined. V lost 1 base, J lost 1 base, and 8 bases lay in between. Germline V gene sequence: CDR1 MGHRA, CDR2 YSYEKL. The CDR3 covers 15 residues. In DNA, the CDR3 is TGCGCCAGCAGCCAAGGGGTCCAGTCCTACAATGAGCAGTTCTTC. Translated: CASSQGVQSYNEQFF.

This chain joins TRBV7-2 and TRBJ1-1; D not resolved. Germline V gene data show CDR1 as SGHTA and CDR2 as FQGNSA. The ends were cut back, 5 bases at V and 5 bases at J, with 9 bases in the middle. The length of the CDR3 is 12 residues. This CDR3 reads CASSLRDTEAFF. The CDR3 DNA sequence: TGTGCCAGCAGCCTCAGAGATACTGAAGCTTTCTTT. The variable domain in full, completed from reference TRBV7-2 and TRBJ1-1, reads GAGVSQSPSNKVTEKGKDVELRCDPISGHTALYWYRQSLGQGLEFLIYFQGNSAPDKSGLPSDRFSAERTGGSVSTLTIQRTQQEDSAVYLCASSLRDTEAFFGQGTRLTVV.

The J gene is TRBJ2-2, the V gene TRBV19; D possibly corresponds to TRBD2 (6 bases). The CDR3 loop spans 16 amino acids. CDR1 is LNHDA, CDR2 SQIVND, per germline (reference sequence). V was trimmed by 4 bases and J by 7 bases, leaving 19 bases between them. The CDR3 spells CASSNPGPRGGGELFF. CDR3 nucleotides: TGTGCCAGTAGTAATCCGGGCCCTAGGGGAGGCGGGGAGCTGTTTTTT.

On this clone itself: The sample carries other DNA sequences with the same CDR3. CDR3 sequence reads: CASSVALNTEAFF. CDR3 DNA: TGTGCCAGCAGCGTCGCACTGAACACTGAAGCTTTCTTT. V usage is TRBV9 and J usage is TRBJ1-1, with D unclear. Germline CDR1 and CDR2: SGDLS and YYNGEE. With 2 bases removed from V and 0 bases from J, the gap between germline ends came to 5 bases. CDR3 size: 13 residues.

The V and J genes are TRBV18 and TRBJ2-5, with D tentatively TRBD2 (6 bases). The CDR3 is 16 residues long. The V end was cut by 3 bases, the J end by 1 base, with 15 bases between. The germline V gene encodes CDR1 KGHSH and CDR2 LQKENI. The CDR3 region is CASSPPQGGTQETQYF. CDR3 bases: TGTGCCAGCTCACCTCCCCAGGGAGGAACCCAAGAGACCCAGTACTTC. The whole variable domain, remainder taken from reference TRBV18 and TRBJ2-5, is NAGVMQNPRHLVRRRGQEARLRCSPMKGHSHVYWYRQLPEEGLKFMVYLQKENIIDESGMPKERFSAEFPKEGPSILRIQQVVRGDSAAYFCASSPPQGGTQETQYFGPGTRLLVL.